The next 9 T cell receptor beta chains were all read from a single sample in a study of blood T cell repertoires in COVID-19. The data were produced by immunoSEQ multiplex PCR, yet TCRdb's version contains in-frame clones alone and is incomplete. The repertoire holds fewer than 250,000 clones, with approximately 81% as singletons. The sequencing sample was made of peripheral blood. Receptors were obtained from a woman at least 80 years old with COVID-19, enrolled during active disease.

The chain combines TRBV19 with TRBJ1-5, with a tentative D call TRBD1 (6 bases). The V gene lost 3 bases and the J gene lost 3 bases, with 12 bases spanning the gap. Germline loops: CDR1 LNHDA, CDR2 SQIVND (reference sequence). This CDR3 comprises 15 residues. This CDR3 reads CASSIKGQANQPQHF. CDR3 nucleotides: TGTGCCAGTAGTATTAAGGGACAAGCCAATCAGCCCCAGCATTTT.

This clone came up a few times. The chain employs TRBV6-2 or TRBV6-3 and TRBJ2-1; 7 bases line up with TRBD2. The CDR3 loop spans 13 amino acids. Germline V gene lookup returns CDR1 MNHEY and CDR2 SVGEGT. The junction had 4 bases not matched to a gene; V was cut back by 6 bases and J by 5 bases. The CDR3 region is CASRPSGDNEQFF. As DNA, the CDR3 is TGTGCCAGCAGGCCTAGCGGAGACAATGAGCAGTTCTTC.

The rearrangement links TRBV5-1 to TRBJ1-2; TRBD1 matches 8 bases. Germline values: CDR1 SGHRS, CDR2 YFSETQ. CDR3 size: 15 residues. V trimming: 4 bases; J trimming: 3 bases; junction bases outside the gene matches: 8. The CDR3 DNA follows: TGCGCCAGCAGCCCCCTCACAGGGGGGGACTATGGCTACACCTTC. It translates to CASSPLTGGDYGYTF.

This clone has just one count. V is TRBV5-1 and J is TRBJ2-2; 7 nucleotides line up with TRBD1. The CDR3 is made up of 16 amino acids. Trimming cost V 3 bases and J 5 bases; bases outside gene matches: 10. The germline V gene encodes CDR1 SGHRS and CDR2 YFSETQ. CDR3 DNA sequence: TGCGCCAGCAGCTCGAGGCCGGGACAGCCTACCGGGGAGCTGTTTTTT. This codes for CASSSRPGQPTGELFF.

V and J are TRBV19 and TRBJ2-3; 7 bases align to TRBD1. With V trimmed by 8 bases and J by 0 bases, 8 bases remained unmatched. This CDR3 has 15 residues. Germline lookup yields CDR1 LNHDA and CDR2 SQIVND (reference sequence). The CDR3 spells CASRPGTVSTDTQYF. Here the CDR3 DNA reads TGTGCCAGTCGTCCCGGGACAGTGAGCACAGATACGCAGTATTTT.

This chain connects TRBV29-1 to TRBJ1-1; tentatively, D is TRBD1 (5 bases). CDR1 is SQVTM and CDR2 is ANQGSEA in the germline V gene. There are 14 residues in the CDR3. V shed 7 bases and J shed 5 bases, with 20 bases lying between them. In nucleotides, the CDR3 is TGCAGCGCCCAACCCAGGGTGGAGAATACTGAAGCTTTCTTT. Translating it yields CSAQPRVENTEAFF.

This chain joins TRBV19 and TRBJ1-1; D gene ambiguous. V lost 3 bases, J lost 8 bases, and 13 bases lay in between. Germline CDR1 reads LNHDA; CDR2 reads SQIVND (reference sequence). The CDR3 length is 13 residues. The CDR3 loop is CASSMVIAGEAFF. Written as DNA, the CDR3 is TGTGCCAGTAGTATGGTCATCGCGGGAGAAGCTTTCTTT.

The V call is TRBV7-7, the J call TRBJ2-3, with TRBD1 matching over 8 bases. CDR1 is SSHAT and CDR2 is FNYEAQ in the germline V gene (reference sequence). The CDR3 is made up of 16 amino acids. Trimming at V came to 6 bases and at J to 2 bases, leaving 10 bases not matched to a gene. The CDR3 DNA reads as TGTGCCAGCAGAACAACAGGGGGTCTACACACAGATACGCAGTATTTT. This gives the protein CASRTTGGLHTDTQYF.

This clone has only one observation. The genes are TRBV29-1 and TRBJ2-6; D not resolved. The CDR3 has 12 amino acids. Germline V CDR1 and CDR2: SQVTM, ANQGSEA. V lost 4 bases, J lost 1 base, and 2 bases lay in between. The CDR3 here is CSVASGANVLTF. The CDR3 nucleotides are TGCAGCGTTGCGTCTGGGGCCAACGTCCTGACTTTC.